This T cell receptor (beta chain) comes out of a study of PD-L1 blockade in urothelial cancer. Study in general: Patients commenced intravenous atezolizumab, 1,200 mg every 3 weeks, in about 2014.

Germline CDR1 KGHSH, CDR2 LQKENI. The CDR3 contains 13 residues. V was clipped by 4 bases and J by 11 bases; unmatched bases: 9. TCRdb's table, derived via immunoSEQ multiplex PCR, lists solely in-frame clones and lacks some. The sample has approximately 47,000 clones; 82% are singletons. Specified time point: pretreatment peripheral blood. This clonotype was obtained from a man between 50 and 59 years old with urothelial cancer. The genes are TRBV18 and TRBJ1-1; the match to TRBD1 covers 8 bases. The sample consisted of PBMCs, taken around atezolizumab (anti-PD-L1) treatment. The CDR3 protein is CASSRVTGEGAFF. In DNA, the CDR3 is TGTGCCAGCTCACGCGTGACAGGGGAGGGGGCTTTCTTT.